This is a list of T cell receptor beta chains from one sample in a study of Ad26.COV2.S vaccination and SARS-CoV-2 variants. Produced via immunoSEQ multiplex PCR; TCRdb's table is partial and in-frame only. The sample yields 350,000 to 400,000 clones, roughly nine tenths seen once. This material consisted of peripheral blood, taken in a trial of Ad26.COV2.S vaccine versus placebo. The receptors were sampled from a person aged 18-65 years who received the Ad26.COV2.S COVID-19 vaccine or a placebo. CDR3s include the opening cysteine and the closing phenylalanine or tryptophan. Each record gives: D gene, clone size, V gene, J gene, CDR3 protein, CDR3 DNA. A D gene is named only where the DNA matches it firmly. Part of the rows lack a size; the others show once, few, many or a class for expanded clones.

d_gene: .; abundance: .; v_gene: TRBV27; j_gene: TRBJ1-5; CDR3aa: CASSFRGPNQPQHF; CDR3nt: TGTGCCAGCAGTTTCCGGGGGCCAAATCAGCCCCAGCATTTT
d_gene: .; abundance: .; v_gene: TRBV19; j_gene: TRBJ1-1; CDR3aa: CATRRSGAGTEAFF; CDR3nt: TGTGCCACCCGAAGATCCGGGGCCGGCACTGAAGCTTTCTTT
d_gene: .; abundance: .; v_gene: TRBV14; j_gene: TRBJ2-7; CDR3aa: CASSEWGSEQYF; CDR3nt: TGTGCCAGCAGCGAGTGGGGGTCCGAGCAGTACTTC
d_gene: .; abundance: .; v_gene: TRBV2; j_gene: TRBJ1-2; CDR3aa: CASRTGNYGYTF; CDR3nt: TGTGCCAGCAGAACCGGAAACTATGGCTACACCTTC
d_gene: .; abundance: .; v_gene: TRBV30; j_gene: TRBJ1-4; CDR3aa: CAWALATNEKLFF; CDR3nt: TGTGCCTGGGCTCTTGCAACTAATGAAAAACTGTTTTTT
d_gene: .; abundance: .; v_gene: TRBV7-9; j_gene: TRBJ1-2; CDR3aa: CASTRTEFNYGYTF; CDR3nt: TGTGCCAGCACCAGGACGGAGTTCAACTATGGCTACACCTTC
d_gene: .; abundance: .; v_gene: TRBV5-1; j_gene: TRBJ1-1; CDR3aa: CASSPRGDNTEAFF; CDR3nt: TGCGCCAGCAGCCCCAGGGGAGACAACACTGAAGCTTTCTTT
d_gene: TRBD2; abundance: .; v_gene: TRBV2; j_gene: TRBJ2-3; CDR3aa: CASNSGELTDTQYF; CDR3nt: TGTGCCAGCAATAGCGGGGAGTTGACAGATACGCAGTATTTT
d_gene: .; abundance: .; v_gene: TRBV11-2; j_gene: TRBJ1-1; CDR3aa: CASSPLGANTEAFF; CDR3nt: TGTGCCAGCAGCCCCCTCGGGGCGAACACTGAAGCTTTCTTT
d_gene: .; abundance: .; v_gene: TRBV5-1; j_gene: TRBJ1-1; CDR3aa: CASSLGKGTEAFF; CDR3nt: TGCGCCAGCAGCTTGGGGAAAGGGACTGAAGCTTTCTTT
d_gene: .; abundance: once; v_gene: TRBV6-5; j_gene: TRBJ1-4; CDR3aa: CAADPGGVEKLFF; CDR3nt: TGTGCCGCCGACCCGGGTGGGGTAGAAAAACTGTTTTTT
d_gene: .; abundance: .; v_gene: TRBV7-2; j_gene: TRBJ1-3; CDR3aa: CASSTRANSGNTIYF; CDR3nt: TGTGCCAGCAGCACACGGGCCAACTCTGGAAACACCATATATTTT
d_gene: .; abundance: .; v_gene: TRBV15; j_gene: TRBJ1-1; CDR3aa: CATSRDRGGVNTEAFF; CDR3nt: TGTGCCACCAGCAGAGATCGGGGAGGGGTGAACACTGAAGCTTTCTTT
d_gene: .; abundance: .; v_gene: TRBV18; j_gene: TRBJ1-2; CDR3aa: CASSPGQNYGYTF; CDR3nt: TGTGCCAGCTCACCAGGACAGAACTATGGCTACACCTTC
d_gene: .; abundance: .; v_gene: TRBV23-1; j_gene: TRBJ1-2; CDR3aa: CASSLRCRNYNGYTF; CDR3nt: TGCGCCAGCAGCCTCAGGTGTAGGAATTATAATGGCTACACCTTC
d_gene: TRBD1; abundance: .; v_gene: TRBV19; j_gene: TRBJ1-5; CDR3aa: CASSRGQGDQPQHF; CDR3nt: TGTGCCAGTAGTAGGGGACAGGGGGACCAGCCCCAGCATTTT
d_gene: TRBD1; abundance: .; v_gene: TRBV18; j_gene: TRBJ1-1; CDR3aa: CASSPTGVTEAFF; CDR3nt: TGTGCCAGCTCACCAACAGGGGTTACTGAAGCTTTCTTT
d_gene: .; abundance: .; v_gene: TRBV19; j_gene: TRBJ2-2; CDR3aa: CASSKVYTGELFF; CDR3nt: TGTGCCAGTAGTAAGGTTTACACCGGGGAGCTGTTTTTT
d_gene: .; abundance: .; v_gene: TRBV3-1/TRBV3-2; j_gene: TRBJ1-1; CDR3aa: CASSQDQNTEAFF; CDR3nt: TGTGCCAGCAGCCAAGATCAAAACACTGAAGCTTTCTTT
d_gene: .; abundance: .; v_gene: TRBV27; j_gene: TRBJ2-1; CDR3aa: CASSFRGNSDNEQFF; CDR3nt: TGTGCCAGCAGTTTCCGGGGGAATTCCGACAATGAGCAGTTCTTC
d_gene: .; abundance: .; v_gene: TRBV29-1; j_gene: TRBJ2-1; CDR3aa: CSVTLRARWSDNNEQFF; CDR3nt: TGCAGCGTGACCCTCAGGGCTCGGTGGTCTGACAACAATGAGCAGTTCTTC
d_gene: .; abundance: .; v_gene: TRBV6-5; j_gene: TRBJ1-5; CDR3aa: CATGGQFNQPQHF; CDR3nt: TGTGCCACAGGAGGACAGTTCAATCAGCCCCAGCATTTT
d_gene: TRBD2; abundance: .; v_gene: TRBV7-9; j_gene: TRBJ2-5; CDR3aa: CASSLEVRGLLETQYF; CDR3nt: TGTGCCAGCAGCTTAGAAGTGAGGGGACTATTGGAGACCCAGTACTTC
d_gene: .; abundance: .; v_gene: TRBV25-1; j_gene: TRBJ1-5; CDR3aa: CASSGNNQPQHF; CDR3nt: TGTGCCAGCAGTGGGAACAATCAGCCCCAGCATTTT
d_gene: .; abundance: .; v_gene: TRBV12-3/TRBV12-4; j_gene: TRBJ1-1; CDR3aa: CASSNNRGTEAFF; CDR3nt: TGTGCCAGCAGTAACAATAGGGGGACTGAAGCTTTCTTT
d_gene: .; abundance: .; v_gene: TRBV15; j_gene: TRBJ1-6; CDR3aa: CATSRDATGYNSPLHF; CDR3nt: TGTGCCACCAGCAGAGACGCGACAGGCTATAATTCACCCCTCCACTTT
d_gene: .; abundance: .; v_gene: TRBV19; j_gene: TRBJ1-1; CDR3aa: CASSLRRMNTEAFF; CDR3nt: TGTGCCAGTAGTTTGAGAAGAATGAACACTGAAGCTTTCTTT